This TCR beta chain derives from a study of blood T cell repertoires in COVID-19. Only in-frame clones appear in the TCRdb table, and some are missing; sequencing was by immunoSEQ multiplex PCR. Among 95,000 to 150,000 clones listed, 70% to 80% were seen once. Trimming took 1 base from V and 10 from J, leaving 11 bases between them. This CDR3 has 13 residues. Germline V gene lookup returns CDR1 MGHDK and CDR2 SYGVNS. This clonotype was sampled from a man in his forties with active or convalescent COVID-19. The sequenced sample consisted of peripheral blood. The chain carries TRBV25-1 and TRBJ2-1; the D gene is possibly TRBD2 (5 bases). The CDR3: CASSESTTKEQFF. CDR3 nucleotides: TGTGCCAGCAGTGAATCGACTACTAAGGAGCAGTTCTTC.